The clone carrying this TCR beta chain was picked up a small number of times. What it binds is not known. Time point here: newly diagnosed GD, antithyroid drugs for less than 3 months. Following extraction of RNA from PBMCs, that RNA was used to make the TCR library. The sample belongs to a study of regulatory T cells in long-lasting Graves disease. Points from the study as a whole: Patients with persistent disease showed a bias toward TRBV28, TRBJ1-2 and TRBJ2-5.

V was trimmed by 3 bases and J by 5 bases, leaving 11 bases between them. The length of the CDR3 is 14 residues. Germline assignment: CDR1 LNHNV and CDR2 YYDKDF (reference sequence). Combining iRepertoire HTBI primers with Arm-PCR of CDR3 regions, the authors built TCR beta libraries. MiXCR, run by TCRdb on the multiplex PCR reads, gives a single entry per CDR3 protein. This table holds about 620,000 distinct CDR3 sequences, roughly 15% found once. This sample was also put to use in a study of T cells in Graves' hyperthyroidism and ophthalmopathy.

The chain combines TRBV15 with TRBJ2-1; D not resolved. The material was peripheral blood mononuclear cells (PBMCs), obtained at new diagnosis, from a patient treated with antithyroid drugs. This receptor was identified in a woman between 25 and 40 years old with Graves disease. This CDR3 reads CATSSGPRDNEQFF. The CDR3 nucleotides are TGTGCCACCAGCAGCGGACCCCGGGACAATGAGCAGTTCTTC.